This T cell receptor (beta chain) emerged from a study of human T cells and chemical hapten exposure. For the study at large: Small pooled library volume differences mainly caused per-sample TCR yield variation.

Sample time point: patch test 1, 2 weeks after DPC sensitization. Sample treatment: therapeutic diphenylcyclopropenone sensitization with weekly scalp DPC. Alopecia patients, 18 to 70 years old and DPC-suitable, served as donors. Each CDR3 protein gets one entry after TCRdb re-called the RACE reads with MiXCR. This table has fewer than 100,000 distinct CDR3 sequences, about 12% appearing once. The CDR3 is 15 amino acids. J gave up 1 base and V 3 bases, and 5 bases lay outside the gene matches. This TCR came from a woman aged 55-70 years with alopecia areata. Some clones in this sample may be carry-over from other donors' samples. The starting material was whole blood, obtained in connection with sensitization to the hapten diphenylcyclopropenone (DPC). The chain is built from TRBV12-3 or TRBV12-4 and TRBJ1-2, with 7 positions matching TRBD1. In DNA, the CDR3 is TGTGCCAGCAGTTTCACAGGGGAGGGTAACTATGGCTACACCTTC. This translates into CASSFTGEGNYGYTF.